This entry lists 18 T cell receptor beta chains sequenced from one sample in a study of blood T cell repertoires in COVID-19. TCRdb keeps only in-frame clones here, not all; method: immunoSEQ multiplex PCR. The sample shows approximately 45,000 clones, less than 95% of them seen only once. Sequenced sample: peripheral blood. The receptors were gathered from a man aged 65-85 years with acute or convalescent COVID-19.

J is TRBJ2-1 and V is TRBV6-5; unclear D gene. The germline V and J ends were trimmed by 9 bases and 6 bases, with 9 bases remaining between them. The V gene's germline CDR1 is MNHEY and CDR2 SVGAGI. This CDR3 is built from 11 residues. The DNA of the CDR3 is TGTGCCAGTCGAGGTTTCAATGAGCAGTTCTTC. Translated, it gives CASRGFNEQFF.

This clone occurred a few times. The chain has TRBV6-5 and TRBJ1-1; D remains ambiguous. V was cut by 2 bases and J by 4 bases, with 11 bases left in between. CDR1 and CDR2 from the germline V gene are MNHEY and SVGAGI. The CDR3 contains 14 residues. CDR3 in DNA: TGTGCCAGCAGTTACCTTCCTTCCCGCACTGAAGCTTTCTTT. Residues: CASSYLPSRTEAFF.

The gene calls are TRBV9 and TRBJ2-1; 13 nucleotides line up with TRBD2. The CDR3 contains 17 residues. Germline CDR1 SGDLS, CDR2 YYNGEE. V shed 3 bases and J 2 bases; nucleotides not matched to a gene: 5. DNA of the CDR3: TGTGCCAGCAGCGGTGGTGGACTAGCGGGGGCCTACAATGAGCAGTTCTTC. It translates to CASSGGGLAGAYNEQFF.

The V gene is TRBV2, the J gene TRBJ2-7, with 7 bases fitting TRBD1. Looked up from germline, CDR1 is SNHLY and CDR2 is FYNNEI. The ends lost 3 bases at V and 3 bases at J; junction bases unmatched: 5. This CDR3 comprises 14 residues. The CDR3 nucleotides read TGTGCCAGCAGTGAGAGACAGGGTCTCTACGAGCAGTACTTC. Amino acids: CASSERQGLYEQYF.

The J gene is TRBJ2-2, the V gene TRBV18, with TRBD2 matching over 8 bases. V shed 0 bases, J shed 4 bases, and the junction held 7 bases outside the gene matches. The CDR3 covers 17 residues. The germline V gene has CDR1 KGHSH and CDR2 LQKENI. Here the CDR3 reads CASSPPTFAGGTGELFF. CDR3 nucleotide sequence: TGTGCCAGCTCACCACCGACGTTTGCGGGGGGCACCGGGGAGCTGTTTTTT.

The rearrangement joins TRBV6-4 to TRBJ2-3; the match to TRBD2 covers 10 bases. This CDR3 is built from 16 residues. After removal of 0 bases from V and 4 bases from J, the junction contained 4 bases not matched to a gene. CDR1 MRHNA and CDR2 SNTAGT come from the germline V gene. The chain's CDR3 is CASSDSSGGAPDTQYF. The CDR3 nucleotides are TGTGCCAGCAGTGACTCGAGCGGGGGGGCCCCAGATACGCAGTATTTT.

This clone has a handful of counts. The rearrangement joins TRBV27 to TRBJ2-7; D might be TRBD2 (6 bases). This CDR3 spans 14 amino acids. V dropped 2 bases and J dropped 2 bases, with 10 bases sitting between them. Germline V gives CDR1 MNHEY, CDR2 SMNVEV (reference sequence). CDR3 sequence reads: CASSLGGMAYEQYF. The CDR3 DNA follows: TGTGCCAGCAGTTTAGGGGGGATGGCCTACGAGCAGTACTTC.

The chain uses TRBV6-6 and TRBJ1-1, with no clear D. CDR3 size: 13 residues. V was shortened by 5 bases and J by 1 base, with 8 bases between the two germline ends. Germline CDR1 reads MNHNY; CDR2 reads SVGAGI (reference sequence). CDR3 residues: CASSPPQNTEAFF. The CDR3 bases are TGTGCCAGCAGTCCCCCCCAGAACACTGAAGCTTTCTTT.

This clone was counted once. The chain carries TRBV7-2 and TRBJ1-2, with 8 bases that match TRBD1. Looked up from germline, CDR1 is SGHTA and CDR2 is FQGNSA. The V segment lost 5 bases and the J segment 5 bases; nucleotides outside the gene matches: 13. CDR3 length: 16 residues. In DNA, the CDR3 is TGTGCCAGCAGCCGCCCAACCGACAGGGGTGGGTATGGCTACACCTTC. Translated, it gives CASSRPTDRGGYGYTF.

The chain couples TRBV11-2 to TRBJ2-7; D remains unclear. Trimming removed 5 bases at V and 6 bases at J, with 11 bases between. The CDR3 has 12 amino acids. Germline V gives CDR1 SGHAT, CDR2 FQNNGV. As DNA, the CDR3 is TGTGCCAGCAGCATAAGCCCCCTCGAGCAGTACTTC. This encodes CASSISPLEQYF.

The chain employs TRBV29-1 and TRBJ2-7; a possible D gene is TRBD2 (5 bases). From germline, CDR1 is SQVTM and CDR2 ANQGSEA. This CDR3 has 14 residues. V was trimmed by 7 bases and J by 3 bases, leaving 19 bases between them. The CDR3 sequence is CSATNWGANYEQYF. The CDR3 DNA is TGCAGCGCCACAAACTGGGGAGCAAACTACGAGCAGTACTTC.

This chain links TRBV7-8 with TRBJ2-1; TRBD2 matches 13 bases. The CDR3 has 17 amino acids. V gave up 4 bases and J gave up 0 bases; unmatched junction bases: 3. The germline CDR1 and CDR2 sequences are SGHVS and FQNEAQ. The DNA for the CDR3 is TGTGCCAGCAGCTCGACTAGCGGGGGGCACTCCTACAATGAGCAGTTCTTC. This translates into CASSSTSGGHSYNEQFF.

This clone occurred once. The rearrangement joins TRBV6-5 to TRBJ1-4; 7 bases align to TRBD1. The CDR3 has 15 residues. Germline V CDR1 and CDR2: MNHEY, SVGAGI. Germline trimming cut 6 bases from V and 5 bases from J; bases unmatched to any gene: 9. The DNA of the CDR3 is TGTGCCAGCAGGGGGGAACAGGGGTGGAATGAAAAACTGTTTTTT. Protein: CASRGEQGWNEKLFF.

The chain links TRBV18 to TRBJ2-1; no reliable D call. The CDR3 extends over 13 amino acids. The germline V and J ends were trimmed by 2 bases and 6 bases, with 8 bases remaining between them. CDR1 KGHSH and CDR2 LQKENI come from the germline V gene. The CDR3 DNA reads as TGTGCCAGCTCACCATCCATGGCCAATGAGCAGTTCTTC. Its protein product is CASSPSMANEQFF.

The V gene is TRBV5-5, the J gene TRBJ2-2; 7 bases align to TRBD2. The CDR3 loop spans 16 amino acids. J was trimmed by 3 bases and V by 1 base; bases with no gene match: 6. Germline CDR1 SGHKS, CDR2 YYEKEE (reference sequence). The CDR3 is CASSLLAGADTGELFF. The CDR3 coding sequence is TGTGCCAGCAGCTTGTTAGCGGGCGCGGACACCGGGGAGCTGTTTTTT.

The chain recombines TRBV4-3 with TRBJ1-3, with TRBD1 as a possible D gene (6 bases). This CDR3 region has 17 residues. Trimming removed 0 bases from V and 6 bases from J, with 18 bases in between. Per germline, CDR1 LGHNA and CDR2 YSLEER. The CDR3 loop reads CASSQEKQGNGVNTIYF. The CDR3 nucleotides read TGCGCCAGCAGCCAAGAAAAGCAGGGGAACGGTGTAAACACCATATATTTT.

V is TRBV5-4 and J is TRBJ2-1, with D tentatively TRBD1 (5 bases). The CDR3 spans 12 residues. CDR1 SGHNT and CDR2 YYREEE come from the germline V gene (reference sequence). Trimming stripped 2 bases from V and 9 bases from J, with 9 bases between. The CDR3 DNA reads TGTGCCAGCAGCTTTGGGGCGTTTGAGCAGTTCTTC. Its translation is CASSFGAFEQFF.

The chain combines TRBV28 with TRBJ2-2, with 10 bases fitting TRBD1. Losses at the gene ends were 11 bases for V and 5 bases for J; bases not matched to a gene: 8. The germline CDR1 and CDR2 sequences are MDHEN and SYDVKM. The CDR3 contains 14 residues. The CDR3 loop is CALGGTGVTGELFF. The CDR3 DNA is TGTGCCCTCGGAGGGACAGGGGTTACCGGGGAGCTGTTTTTT.